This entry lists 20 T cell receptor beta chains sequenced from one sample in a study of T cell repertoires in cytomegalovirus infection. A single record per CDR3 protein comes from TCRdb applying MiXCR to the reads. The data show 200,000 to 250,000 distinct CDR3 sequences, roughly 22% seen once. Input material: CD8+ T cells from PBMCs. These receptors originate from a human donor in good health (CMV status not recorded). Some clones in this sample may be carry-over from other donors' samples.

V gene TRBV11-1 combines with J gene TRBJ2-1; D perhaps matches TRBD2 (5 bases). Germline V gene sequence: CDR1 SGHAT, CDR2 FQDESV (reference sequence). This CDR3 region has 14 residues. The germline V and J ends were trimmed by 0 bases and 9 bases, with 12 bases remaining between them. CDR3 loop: CASSLAPGSGEQFF. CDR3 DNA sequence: TGTGCCAGCAGCTTAGCGCCGGGAAGCGGTGAGCAGTTCTTC.

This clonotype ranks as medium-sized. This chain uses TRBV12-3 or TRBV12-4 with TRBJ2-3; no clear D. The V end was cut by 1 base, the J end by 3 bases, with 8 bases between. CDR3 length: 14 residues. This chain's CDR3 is CASSLDYLTDTQYF. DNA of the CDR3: TGTGCCAGCAGTTTAGATTATTTGACAGATACGCAGTATTTT.

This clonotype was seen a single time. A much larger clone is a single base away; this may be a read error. The CDR3 loop reads CASSSNRGSLLDMQYF. Written as DNA, the CDR3 is TGTGCCAGCAGCTCCAACAGAGGATCTTTGCTAGATATGCAGTATTTT. The chain has TRBV7-1 and TRBJ2-3, with unresolved D. TRBV7-1 falls under the ORF class, with uncertain function. The CDR3 contains 16 residues.

The CDR3 region has the DNA TGCAGTGCTGTCCCGGGACAGTACTCCTACGAGCAGTACTTC. Translating gives CSAVPGQYSYEQYF. The chain links TRBV20-1 to TRBJ2-7; 7 bases align to TRBD1. Germline V lookup: CDR1 DFQATT, CDR2 SNEGSKA (reference sequence). This CDR3 has 14 residues. The junction had 7 bases not matched to a gene; V was cut back by 5 bases and J by 0 bases.

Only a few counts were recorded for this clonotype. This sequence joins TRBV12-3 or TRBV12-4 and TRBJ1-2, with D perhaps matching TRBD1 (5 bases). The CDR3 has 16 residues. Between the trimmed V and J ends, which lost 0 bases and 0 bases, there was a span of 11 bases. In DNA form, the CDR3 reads TGTGCCAGCAGTTTAGCCACCGACAGCCCTAACTATGGCTACACCTTC. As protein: CASSLATDSPNYGYTF.

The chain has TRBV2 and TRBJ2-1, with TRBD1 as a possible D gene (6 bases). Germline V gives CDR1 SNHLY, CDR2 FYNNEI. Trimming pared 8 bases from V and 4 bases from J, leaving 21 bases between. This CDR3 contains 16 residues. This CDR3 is CASGGRSGDPYNEQFF. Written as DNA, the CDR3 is TGTGCCAGCGGGGGCAGGAGCGGCGACCCATACAATGAGCAGTTCTTC.

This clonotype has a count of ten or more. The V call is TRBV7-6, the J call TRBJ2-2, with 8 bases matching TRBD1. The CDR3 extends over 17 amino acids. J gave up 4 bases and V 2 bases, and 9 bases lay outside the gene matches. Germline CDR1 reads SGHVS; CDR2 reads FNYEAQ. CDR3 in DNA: TGTGCCAGCAGCTTACCCAGAACAGGGGGAGGCACCGGGGAGCTGTTTTTT. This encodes CASSLPRTGGGTGELFF.

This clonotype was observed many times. CDR3 DNA sequence: TGTGCCAGCAGCTTAACCGGGATGGAGCAGTACTTC. Translation gives CASSLTGMEQYF. The rearrangement links TRBV7-2 to TRBJ2-7, with D tentatively TRBD2 (5 bases). The CDR3 length is 12 residues. Germline V gives CDR1 SGHTA, CDR2 FQGNSA. Trimming took 2 bases from V and 7 from J, leaving 9 bases between them.

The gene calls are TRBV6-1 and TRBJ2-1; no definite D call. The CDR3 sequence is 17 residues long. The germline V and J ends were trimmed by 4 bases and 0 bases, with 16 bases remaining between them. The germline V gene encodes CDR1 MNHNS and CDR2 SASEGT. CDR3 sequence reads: CASSVDGFPLSYNEQFF. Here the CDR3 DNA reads TGTGCCAGCAGTGTGGACGGTTTTCCCCTCTCCTACAATGAGCAGTTCTTC.

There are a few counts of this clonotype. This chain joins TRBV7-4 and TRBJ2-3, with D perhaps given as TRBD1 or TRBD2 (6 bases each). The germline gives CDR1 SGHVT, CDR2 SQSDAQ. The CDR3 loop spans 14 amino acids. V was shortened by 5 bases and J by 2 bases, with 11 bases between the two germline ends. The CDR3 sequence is CASSSWGATDTQYF. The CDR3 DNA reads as TGTGCCAGCAGCAGCTGGGGGGCCACAGATACGCAGTATTTT.

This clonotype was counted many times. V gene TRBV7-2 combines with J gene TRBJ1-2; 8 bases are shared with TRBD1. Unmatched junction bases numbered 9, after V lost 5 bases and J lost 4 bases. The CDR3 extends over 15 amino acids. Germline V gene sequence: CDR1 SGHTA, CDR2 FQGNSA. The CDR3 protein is CASSPGTGLGYGYTF. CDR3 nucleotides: TGTGCCAGCAGCCCAGGGACAGGACTGGGCTATGGCTACACCTTC.

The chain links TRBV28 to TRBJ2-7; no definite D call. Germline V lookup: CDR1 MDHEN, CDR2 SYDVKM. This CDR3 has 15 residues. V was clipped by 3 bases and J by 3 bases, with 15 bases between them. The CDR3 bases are TGTGCCAGCAGTTTTCAGCTCCTACCGGGCTACGAGCAGTACTTC. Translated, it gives CASSFQLLPGYEQYF.

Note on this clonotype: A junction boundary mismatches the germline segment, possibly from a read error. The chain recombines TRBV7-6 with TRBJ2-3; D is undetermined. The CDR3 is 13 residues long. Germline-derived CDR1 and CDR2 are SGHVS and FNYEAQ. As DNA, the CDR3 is TGTGCCAGCAGGTTAGTTAGCACAGATACGGAGTATTTT. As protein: CASRLVSTDTEYF.

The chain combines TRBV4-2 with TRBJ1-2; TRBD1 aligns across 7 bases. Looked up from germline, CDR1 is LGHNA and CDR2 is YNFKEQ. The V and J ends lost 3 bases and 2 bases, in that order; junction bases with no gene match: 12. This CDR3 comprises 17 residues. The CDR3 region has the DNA TGTGCCAGCAGCCAGCCGGGACAGCAGAGGGGAAACTATGGCTACACCTTC. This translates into CASSQPGQQRGNYGYTF.

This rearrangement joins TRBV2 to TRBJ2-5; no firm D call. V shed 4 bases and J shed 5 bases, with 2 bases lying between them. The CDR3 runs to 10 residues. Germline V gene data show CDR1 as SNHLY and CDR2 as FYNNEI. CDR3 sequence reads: CASSVETQYF. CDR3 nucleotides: TGTGCCAGCAGTGTTGAGACCCAGTACTTC.

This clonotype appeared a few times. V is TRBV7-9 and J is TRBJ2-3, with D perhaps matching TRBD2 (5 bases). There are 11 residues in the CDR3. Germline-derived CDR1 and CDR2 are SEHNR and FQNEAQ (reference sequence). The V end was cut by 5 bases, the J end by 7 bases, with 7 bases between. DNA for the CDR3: TGTGCCAGCAGCACGGACTATACGCAGTATTTT. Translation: CASSTDYTQYF.

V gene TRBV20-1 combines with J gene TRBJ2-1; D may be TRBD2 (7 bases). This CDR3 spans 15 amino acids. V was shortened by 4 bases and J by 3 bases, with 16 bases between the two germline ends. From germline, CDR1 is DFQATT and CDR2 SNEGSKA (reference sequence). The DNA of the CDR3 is TGCAGTGCTAAAATGAGCGGGGACAACTACAATGAGCAGTTCTTC. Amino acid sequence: CSAKMSGDNYNEQFF.

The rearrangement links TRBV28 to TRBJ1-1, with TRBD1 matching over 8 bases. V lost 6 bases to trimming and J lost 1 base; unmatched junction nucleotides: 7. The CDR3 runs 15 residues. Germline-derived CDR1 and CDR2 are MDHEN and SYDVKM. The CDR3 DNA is TGTGCCAGCAGACCTTACGGGACAGGGAACACTGAAGCTTTCTTT. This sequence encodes CASRPYGTGNTEAFF.

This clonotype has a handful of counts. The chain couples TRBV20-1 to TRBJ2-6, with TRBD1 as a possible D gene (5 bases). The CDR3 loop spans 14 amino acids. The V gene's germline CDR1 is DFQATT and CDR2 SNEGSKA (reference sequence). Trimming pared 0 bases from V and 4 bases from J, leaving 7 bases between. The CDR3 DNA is TGCAGTGCTAGAGAAGGGGTCGGGGCCAACGTCCTGACTTTC. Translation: CSAREGVGANVLTF.

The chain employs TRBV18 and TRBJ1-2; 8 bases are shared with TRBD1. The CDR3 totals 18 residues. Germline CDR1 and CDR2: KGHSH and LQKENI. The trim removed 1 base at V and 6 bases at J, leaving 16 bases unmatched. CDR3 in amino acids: CASSPQSTGGRIWDGYTF. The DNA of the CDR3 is TGTGCCAGCTCACCACAGTCTACAGGGGGTCGTATTTGGGATGGCTACACCTTC.